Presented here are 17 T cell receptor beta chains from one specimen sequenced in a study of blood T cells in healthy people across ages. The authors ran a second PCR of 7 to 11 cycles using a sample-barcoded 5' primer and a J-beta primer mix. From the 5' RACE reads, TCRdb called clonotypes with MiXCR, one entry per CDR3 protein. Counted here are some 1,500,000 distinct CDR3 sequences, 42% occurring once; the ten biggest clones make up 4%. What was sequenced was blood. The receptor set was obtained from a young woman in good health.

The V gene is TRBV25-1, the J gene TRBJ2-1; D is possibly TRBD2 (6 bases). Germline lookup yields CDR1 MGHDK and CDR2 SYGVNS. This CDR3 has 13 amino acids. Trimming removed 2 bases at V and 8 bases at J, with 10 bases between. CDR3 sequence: CASSEHPGDEQFF. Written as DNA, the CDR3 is TGTGCCAGCAGTGAACACCCGGGGGATGAGCAGTTCTTC.

DNA of the CDR3: TGTGCCAGCAGTTTCCTGGGACAGGGGAGTAATTCACCCCTCCACTTT. It yields the protein CASSFLGQGSNSPLHF. The rearrangement uses TRBV12-3 or TRBV12-4 and TRBJ1-6; 10 bases agree with TRBD1. The CDR3 is made up of 16 amino acids. The V segment lost 3 bases and the J segment 6 bases; nucleotides outside the gene matches: 5.

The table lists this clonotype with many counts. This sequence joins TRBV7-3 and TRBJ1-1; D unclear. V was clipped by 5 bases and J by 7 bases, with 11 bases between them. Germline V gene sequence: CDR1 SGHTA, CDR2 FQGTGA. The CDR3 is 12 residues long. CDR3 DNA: TGTGCCAGCAGCAATACGGGCAGTGAAGCTTTCTTT. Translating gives CASSNTGSEAFF.

CDR3 DNA: TGTGCCATCAGAGACAGGGGGGCCACAGATACGCAGTATTTT. It is translated as CAIRDRGATDTQYF. The chain carries TRBV10-3 and TRBJ2-3, with 9 bases matching TRBD1. V shed 6 bases and J 2 bases; nucleotides not matched to a gene: 3. CDR1 is ENHRY, CDR2 SYGVKD, per germline. The CDR3 is 14 residues long.

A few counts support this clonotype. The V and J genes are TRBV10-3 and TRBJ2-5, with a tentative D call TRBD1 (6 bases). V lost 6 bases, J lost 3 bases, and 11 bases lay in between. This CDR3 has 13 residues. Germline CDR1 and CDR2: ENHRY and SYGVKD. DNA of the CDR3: TGTGCCATCAGACCCCGGGACAAAGAGACCCAGTACTTC. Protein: CAIRPRDKETQYF.

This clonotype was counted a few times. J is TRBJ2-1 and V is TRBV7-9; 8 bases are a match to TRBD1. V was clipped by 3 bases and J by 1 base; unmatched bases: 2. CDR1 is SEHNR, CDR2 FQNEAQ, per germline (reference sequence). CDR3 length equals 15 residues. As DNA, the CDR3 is TGTGCCAGCAGCTTCCAGGGGGCTTCCTACAATGAGCAGTTCTTC. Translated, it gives CASSFQGASYNEQFF.

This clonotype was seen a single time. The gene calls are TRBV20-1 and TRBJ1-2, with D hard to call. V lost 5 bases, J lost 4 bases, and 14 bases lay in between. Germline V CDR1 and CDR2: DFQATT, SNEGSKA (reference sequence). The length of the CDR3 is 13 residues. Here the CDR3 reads CSALDVKGYGYTF. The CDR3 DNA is TGCAGTGCTCTAGATGTCAAAGGCTATGGCTACACCTTC.

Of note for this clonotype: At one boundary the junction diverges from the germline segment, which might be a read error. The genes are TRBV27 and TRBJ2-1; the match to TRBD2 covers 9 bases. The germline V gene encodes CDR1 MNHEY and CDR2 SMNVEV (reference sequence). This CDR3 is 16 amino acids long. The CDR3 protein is CASSLSSGSTYKEQFF. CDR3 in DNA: TGTGCCAGCAGTTTATCTAGCGGGAGTACCTACAAGGAGCAGTTCTTC.

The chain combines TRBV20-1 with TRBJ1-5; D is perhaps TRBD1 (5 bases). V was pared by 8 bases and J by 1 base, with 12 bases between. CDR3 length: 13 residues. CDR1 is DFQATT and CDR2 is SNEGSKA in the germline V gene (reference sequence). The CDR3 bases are TGCAGTTCCCGGGGACGGAGCAATCAGCCCCAGCATTTT. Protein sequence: CSSRGRSNQPQHF.

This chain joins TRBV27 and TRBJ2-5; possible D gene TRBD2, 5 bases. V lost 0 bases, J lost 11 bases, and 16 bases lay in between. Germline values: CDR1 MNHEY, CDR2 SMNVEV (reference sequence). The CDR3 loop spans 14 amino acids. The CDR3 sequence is CASSLSISLGEQYF. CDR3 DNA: TGTGCCAGCAGTTTATCGATAAGTTTGGGAGAGCAGTACTTC.

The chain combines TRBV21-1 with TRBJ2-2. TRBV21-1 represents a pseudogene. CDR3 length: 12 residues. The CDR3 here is CASSKSTGELFF. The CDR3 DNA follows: TGTGCCAGCAGCAAATCCACCGGGGAGCTGTTTTTT.

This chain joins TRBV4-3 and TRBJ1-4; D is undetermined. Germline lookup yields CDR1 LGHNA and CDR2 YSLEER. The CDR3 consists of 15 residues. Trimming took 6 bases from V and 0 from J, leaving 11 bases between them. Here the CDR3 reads CASRNHITTNEKLFF. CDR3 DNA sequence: TGCGCCAGCAGAAACCATATTACAACTAATGAAAAACTGTTTTTT.

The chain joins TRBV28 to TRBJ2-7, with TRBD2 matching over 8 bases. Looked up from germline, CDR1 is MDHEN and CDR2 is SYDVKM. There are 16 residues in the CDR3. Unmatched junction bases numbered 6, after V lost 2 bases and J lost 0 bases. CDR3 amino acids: CASSLPPGGDSYEQYF. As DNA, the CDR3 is TGTGCCAGCAGTTTACCCCCGGGGGGGGACTCCTACGAGCAGTACTTC.

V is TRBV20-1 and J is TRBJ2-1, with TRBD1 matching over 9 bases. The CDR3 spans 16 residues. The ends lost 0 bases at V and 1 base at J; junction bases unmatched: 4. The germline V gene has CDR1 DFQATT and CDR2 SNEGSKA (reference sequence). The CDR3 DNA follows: TGCAGTGCTAGAGATCCCGGGACAGGGTCCTACAATGAGCAGTTCTTC. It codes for CSARDPGTGSYNEQFF.

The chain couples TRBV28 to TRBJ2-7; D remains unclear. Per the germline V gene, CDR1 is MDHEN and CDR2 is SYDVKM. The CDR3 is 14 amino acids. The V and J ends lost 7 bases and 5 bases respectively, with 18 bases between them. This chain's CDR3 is CASTVVPGTHEQYF. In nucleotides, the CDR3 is TGTGCCAGCACGGTTGTTCCGGGCACCCACGAGCAGTACTTC.

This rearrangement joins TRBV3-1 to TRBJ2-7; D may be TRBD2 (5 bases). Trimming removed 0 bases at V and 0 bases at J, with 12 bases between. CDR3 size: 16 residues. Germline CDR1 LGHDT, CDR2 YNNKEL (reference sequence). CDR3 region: CASSQEFPGLSYEQYF. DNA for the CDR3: TGTGCCAGCAGCCAAGAATTCCCAGGACTCTCCTACGAGCAGTACTTC.

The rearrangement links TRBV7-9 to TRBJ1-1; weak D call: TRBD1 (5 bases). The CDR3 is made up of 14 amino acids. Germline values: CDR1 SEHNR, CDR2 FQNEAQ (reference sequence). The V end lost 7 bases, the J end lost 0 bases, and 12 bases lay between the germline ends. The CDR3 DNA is TGTGCCAGCACCCCGGAGGGGATGAACACTGAAGCTTTCTTT. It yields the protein CASTPEGMNTEAFF.